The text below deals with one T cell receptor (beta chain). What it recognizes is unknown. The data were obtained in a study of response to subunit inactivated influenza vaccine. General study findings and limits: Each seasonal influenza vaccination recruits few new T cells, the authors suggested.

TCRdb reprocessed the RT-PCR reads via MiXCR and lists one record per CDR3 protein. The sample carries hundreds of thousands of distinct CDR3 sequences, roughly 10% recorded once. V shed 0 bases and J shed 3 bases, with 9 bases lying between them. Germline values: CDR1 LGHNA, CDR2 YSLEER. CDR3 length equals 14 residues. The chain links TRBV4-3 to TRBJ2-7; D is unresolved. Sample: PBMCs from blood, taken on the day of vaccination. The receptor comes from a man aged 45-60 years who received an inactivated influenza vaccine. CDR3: CASSQDLGDYEQYF. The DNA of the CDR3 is TGCGCCAGCAGCCAAGATCTTGGCGACTACGAGCAGTACTTC.